The table lists the clone carrying this TCR beta chain with a few counts. Its antigen is unidentified. This sample was included in a study of T cell repertoires in cytomegalovirus infection. Study details: Public TCR beta signatures indicated both CMV infection and matching HLA type. Study-wide results and caveats: Dominating the ex vivo response were TCR beta clonotypes that were CMV-specific and HLA-C-restricted.

TCRdb reprocessed the reads with MiXCR, giving one entry per CDR3 protein. The sample records some 400,000 distinct CDR3 sequences, about a sixth being singletons. V was shortened by 10 bases and J by 3 bases, with 13 bases between the two germline ends. The CDR3 has 13 residues. The germline CDR1 and CDR2 sequences are KGHDR and SFDVKD. The chain recombines TRBV24-1 with TRBJ2-3, with D perhaps given as TRBD1 or TRBD2 (5 bases each). The sequence was collected from a human donor in good health (CMV status not recorded). Some clones in this sample may be carry-over from other donors' samples. Sequences were obtained from PBMCs. In DNA, the CDR3 is TGTGCCACGTCGATGTGGGGGACAGATACGCAGTATTTT. Amino acids: CATSMWGTDTQYF.